This is a list of T cell receptor beta chains from one sample in a study of a mutant IDH1 vaccine in newly diagnosed glioma. TCRdb keeps only in-frame clones here, not all; method: immunoSEQ multiplex PCR. Among 70,000 or so clones listed, around 90% were seen once. The antigens of these receptors remain unknown. This specimen was PBMCs, taken from a glioma patient whose treatment included an IDH1 peptide vaccine. These receptors came from a man aged 30-40 years with glioma. Each CDR3 is given with its conserved first and last residue. The D gene is left open where the match is weak. Size values are once, few and many counts, or a class for expanded clones, and some rows have none.

d_call: .; j_call: TRBJ1-6; v_call: TRBV30; clone_size: .; cdr3_nt: TGTGCCTGGAGGGAGAACAGGAATTCACCCCTCCACTTT; cdr3_aa: CAWRENRNSPLHF
d_call: .; j_call: TRBJ1-5; v_call: TRBV2; clone_size: once; cdr3_nt: TGTGCCAGCAGTGTAGGGGGGTCATTCAATCAGCCCCAGCATTTT; cdr3_aa: CASSVGGSFNQPQHF
d_call: TRBD1; j_call: TRBJ1-6; v_call: TRBV5-8; clone_size: .; cdr3_nt: TGTGCCAGCAGCCCCTTCCAGGGACAGGAGTTGGGATCACCCCTCCACTTT; cdr3_aa: CASSPFQGQELGSPLHF
d_call: .; j_call: TRBJ1-4; v_call: TRBV5-1; clone_size: .; cdr3_nt: TGCGCCAGCAGCTGGGGTTCGGGGGGTGAAAAACTGTTTTTT; cdr3_aa: CASSWGSGGEKLFF
d_call: TRBD1; j_call: TRBJ1-4; v_call: TRBV30; clone_size: few; cdr3_nt: TGTGCCTGGAGCGCCGACAGGGGGAATGAAAAACTGTTTTTT; cdr3_aa: CAWSADRGNEKLFF
d_call: TRBD1; j_call: TRBJ1-2; v_call: TRBV5-6; clone_size: .; cdr3_nt: TGTGCCAGCAGCTCTCAGGGGGCAGGAGGTTATCATGGCTACACCTTC; cdr3_aa: CASSSQGAGGYHGYTF
d_call: TRBD2; j_call: TRBJ2-1; v_call: TRBV10-2; clone_size: .; cdr3_nt: TGCGCCAGCAGCAGTCTAGCGGGCAATGAGCAGTTCTTC; cdr3_aa: CASSSLAGNEQFF
d_call: TRBD2; j_call: TRBJ2-1; v_call: TRBV4-2; clone_size: .; cdr3_nt: TGTGCCAGCAGCCGCAGCGGGGGATACAATGAGCAGTTCTTC; cdr3_aa: CASSRSGGYNEQFF
d_call: TRBD2; j_call: TRBJ2-7; v_call: TRBV19; clone_size: .; cdr3_nt: TGTGCCAGTAGTTCCCGACTAGCGGAGAGCTCCTACGAGCAGTACTTC; cdr3_aa: CASSSRLAESSYEQYF
d_call: .; j_call: TRBJ2-5; v_call: TRBV28; clone_size: .; cdr3_nt: TGTGCCACCCTCAGACGGAGCTTAGGAGAGACCCAGTACTTC; cdr3_aa: CATLRRSLGETQYF
d_call: TRBD1; j_call: TRBJ2-7; v_call: TRBV15; clone_size: .; cdr3_nt: TGTGCCACCAGCAGAGCCGGGACAGGGGACGAGCAGTACTTC; cdr3_aa: CATSRAGTGDEQYF
d_call: .; j_call: TRBJ2-7; v_call: TRBV7-9; clone_size: .; cdr3_nt: TGTGCCAGCAGCCCTCAAACAGGGACTTCCGAGCAGTACTTC; cdr3_aa: CASSPQTGTSEQYF
d_call: .; j_call: TRBJ1-1; v_call: TRBV15; clone_size: few; cdr3_nt: TGTGCCACCAGCAGAGTTGGCCCCGGGGGCACTGAAGCTTTCTTT; cdr3_aa: CATSRVGPGGTEAFF
d_call: TRBD1; j_call: TRBJ1-6; v_call: TRBV11-2; clone_size: .; cdr3_nt: TGTGCCAGCAGCTTGTGGGACAGGTGGACCCCGGGACGTTCACCCCTCCACTTT; cdr3_aa: CASSLWDRWTPGRSPLHF
d_call: .; j_call: TRBJ1-6; v_call: TRBV30; clone_size: .; cdr3_nt: TGTGCCTGGAGCCCAAATGACCGGACACCCCTCCACTTT; cdr3_aa: CAWSPNDRTPLHF
d_call: TRBD2; j_call: TRBJ2-3; v_call: TRBV6-1; clone_size: .; cdr3_nt: TGTGCCAGCAGTGGACTAGCGGGCCAACCGACCACAGATACGCAGTATTTT; cdr3_aa: CASSGLAGQPTTDTQYF
d_call: TRBD1; j_call: TRBJ1-2; v_call: TRBV10-2; clone_size: .; cdr3_nt: TGCGCCAGCAGTGCGGGACAGTCTTACCCTAACTATGGCTACACCTTC; cdr3_aa: CASSAGQSYPNYGYTF
d_call: .; j_call: TRBJ2-7; v_call: TRBV7-9; clone_size: .; cdr3_nt: TGTGCCAGCAGCTTAGGGGTCGCCTACGAGCAGTACTTC; cdr3_aa: CASSLGVAYEQYF
d_call: .; j_call: TRBJ2-6; v_call: TRBV5-1; clone_size: .; cdr3_nt: TGCGCCAGCAGCTTGGAGGGCAGGGGTGGGTCTGGGGCCAACGTCCTGACTTTC; cdr3_aa: CASSLEGRGGSGANVLTF
d_call: .; j_call: TRBJ2-3; v_call: TRBV28; clone_size: once; cdr3_nt: TGTGCCAGCAGTGCACTTCCCACAGATACGCAGTATTTT; cdr3_aa: CASSALPTDTQYF
d_call: .; j_call: TRBJ1-5; v_call: TRBV2; clone_size: .; cdr3_nt: TGTGCCAGCAGTGAAGCGCCCACACCGTATAGCAATCAGCCCCAGCATTTT; cdr3_aa: CASSEAPTPYSNQPQHF
d_call: .; j_call: TRBJ1-1; v_call: TRBV29-1; clone_size: few; cdr3_nt: TGCAGCGGATCTGATGTGGGCCTACACACTGAAGCTTTCTTT; cdr3_aa: CSGSDVGLHTEAFF
d_call: .; j_call: TRBJ1-3; v_call: TRBV28; clone_size: .; cdr3_nt: TGTGCCAGCAGTTTATCGGGTTGGGACCTCTCTGGAAACACCATATATTTT; cdr3_aa: CASSLSGWDLSGNTIYF
d_call: .; j_call: TRBJ1-4; v_call: TRBV10-3; clone_size: .; cdr3_nt: TGTGCCATCAGTGAGTCGGGAGGGAGGGAAAAACTGTTTTTT; cdr3_aa: CAISESGGREKLFF
d_call: .; j_call: TRBJ2-7; v_call: TRBV7-2; clone_size: .; cdr3_nt: TGTGCCAGCAGCTTAGGTTCCGCGGACGAGCAGTACTTC; cdr3_aa: CASSLGSADEQYF
d_call: .; j_call: TRBJ2-3; v_call: TRBV27; clone_size: .; cdr3_nt: TGTGCCAGCAGTTCACTATTGGGGGCAACAGATACGCAGTATTTT; cdr3_aa: CASSSLLGATDTQYF
d_call: .; j_call: TRBJ1-1; v_call: TRBV7-3; clone_size: few; cdr3_nt: TGTGCCAGCAGCCGGCAGAGAGGGGACACTGAAGCTTTCTTT; cdr3_aa: CASSRQRGDTEAFF
d_call: .; j_call: TRBJ2-2; v_call: TRBV5-5; clone_size: .; cdr3_nt: TGTGCCAGCAGCTTTCAGGGTAGGGGAAGCGGGGAGCTGTTTTTT; cdr3_aa: CASSFQGRGSGELFF
d_call: .; j_call: TRBJ1-1; v_call: TRBV6-5; clone_size: .; cdr3_nt: TGTGCCAGCAGTTACAGTGTGAACACTGAAGCTTTCTTT; cdr3_aa: CASSYSVNTEAFF
d_call: .; j_call: TRBJ1-6; v_call: TRBV5-5; clone_size: .; cdr3_nt: TGTGCCAGCAGCTTGACCTATAAGGGCTCACCCCTCCACTTT; cdr3_aa: CASSLTYKGSPLHF
d_call: TRBD1; j_call: TRBJ2-2; v_call: TRBV7-3; clone_size: .; cdr3_nt: TGTGCCAGCAGCCCAGGACAGGGGGAGAACACCGGGGAGCTGTTTTTT; cdr3_aa: CASSPGQGENTGELFF
d_call: .; j_call: TRBJ2-1; v_call: TRBV5-1; clone_size: .; cdr3_nt: TGCGCCAGCAGCTTAGAACTAGCCATCTCCAATGAGCAGTTCTTC; cdr3_aa: CASSLELAISNEQFF
d_call: TRBD2; j_call: TRBJ2-7; v_call: TRBV5-1; clone_size: .; cdr3_nt: TGCGCCAGCAGCCCCACTAGCGGGGGTTCCTACGAGCAGTACTTC; cdr3_aa: CASSPTSGGSYEQYF
d_call: .; j_call: TRBJ1-5; v_call: TRBV28; clone_size: .; cdr3_nt: TGTGCCAGCAGTTGGCGCCTGGGCAATCAGCCCCAGCATTTT; cdr3_aa: CASSWRLGNQPQHF
d_call: .; j_call: TRBJ1-1; v_call: TRBV11-1; clone_size: .; cdr3_nt: TGTGCCAGCAGCTTAAGTGGTACCAGGACGACTGCTTTCTTT; cdr3_aa: CASSLSGTRTTAFF
d_call: .; j_call: TRBJ2-5; v_call: TRBV7-9; clone_size: once; cdr3_nt: TGTGCCAGCAGCTCCTACGTCGGAGCACCCCAAGAGACCCAGTACTTC; cdr3_aa: CASSSYVGAPQETQYF
d_call: .; j_call: TRBJ2-1; v_call: TRBV15; clone_size: .; cdr3_nt: TGTGCCACCCGGTATGGTGGCTCCTACAATGAGCAGTTCTTC; cdr3_aa: CATRYGGSYNEQFF
d_call: TRBD1; j_call: TRBJ1-2; v_call: TRBV5-1; clone_size: .; cdr3_nt: TGCGCCAGCAGCGAAGGGACAGGGGGCTATGGCTACACCTTC; cdr3_aa: CASSEGTGGYGYTF
d_call: TRBD2; j_call: TRBJ2-7; v_call: TRBV19; clone_size: .; cdr3_nt: TGTGCCAGTAGCCTCGGGGGGGCGGCCTCCTACGAGCAGTACTTC; cdr3_aa: CASSLGGAASYEQYF
d_call: .; j_call: TRBJ2-1; v_call: TRBV5-1; clone_size: .; cdr3_nt: TGCGCCAGCAGCTCTCTCCCCCGGCAAGAGCAGTTCTTC; cdr3_aa: CASSSLPRQEQFF
d_call: TRBD2; j_call: TRBJ2-1; v_call: TRBV19; clone_size: medium-sized; cdr3_nt: TGTGCCAGCGGACTAGCGGGAGGGCCGGATTTCTTC; cdr3_aa: CASGLAGGPDFF
d_call: .; j_call: TRBJ2-7; v_call: TRBV5-5; clone_size: .; cdr3_nt: TGTGCCAGCAGCTTGACAGTGCCCTACGAGCAGTACTTC; cdr3_aa: CASSLTVPYEQYF
d_call: .; j_call: TRBJ2-7; v_call: TRBV4-1; clone_size: once; cdr3_nt: TGCGCCAGCAGCCTCCTCTCCTACGAGCAGTACTTC; cdr3_aa: CASSLLSYEQYF
d_call: .; j_call: TRBJ1-5; v_call: TRBV2; clone_size: .; cdr3_nt: TGTGCCAGCATGGGCAGAGTCAGTCAGCCCCAGCATTTT; cdr3_aa: CASMGRVSQPQHF
d_call: .; j_call: TRBJ1-1; v_call: TRBV30; clone_size: .; cdr3_nt: TGTGCCTGGAGTGTACTGCTGAACACTGAAGCTTTCTTT; cdr3_aa: CAWSVLLNTEAFF
d_call: TRBD2; j_call: TRBJ2-3; v_call: TRBV19; clone_size: .; cdr3_nt: TGTGCCAGTAGTACATATTGGACTAGCGGTTACACAGATACGCAGTATTTT; cdr3_aa: CASSTYWTSGYTDTQYF
d_call: .; j_call: TRBJ1-1; v_call: TRBV30; clone_size: .; cdr3_nt: TGTGCCTGGAGTGATGAGCCTGTGAACACTGAAGCTTTCTTT; cdr3_aa: CAWSDEPVNTEAFF
d_call: .; j_call: TRBJ2-1; v_call: TRBV27; clone_size: .; cdr3_nt: TGTGCCAGCAGTTTTGCGGGAAGCAATGAGCAGTTCTTC; cdr3_aa: CASSFAGSNEQFF
d_call: .; j_call: TRBJ2-5; v_call: TRBV4-2; clone_size: .; cdr3_nt: TGTGCCAGCAGCCAGATGGGGGAGGTTACCCAAGAGACCCAGTACTTC; cdr3_aa: CASSQMGEVTQETQYF
d_call: TRBD2; j_call: TRBJ2-1; v_call: TRBV29-1; clone_size: .; cdr3_nt: TGCAGCGCCCACCGCCTAGCGGGGGGCCGATACAATGAGCAGTTCTTC; cdr3_aa: CSAHRLAGGRYNEQFF
d_call: .; j_call: TRBJ1-2; v_call: TRBV2; clone_size: .; cdr3_nt: TGTGCCAGCAGTGGACCGTCTATTAACTATGGCTACACCTTC; cdr3_aa: CASSGPSINYGYTF
d_call: TRBD1; j_call: TRBJ1-2; v_call: TRBV4-1; clone_size: .; cdr3_nt: TGCGCCAGCAGCCAAGCCCAGGGGGGTTTCTATGGCTACACCTTC; cdr3_aa: CASSQAQGGFYGYTF
d_call: .; j_call: TRBJ1-1; v_call: TRBV7-9; clone_size: .; cdr3_nt: TGTGCCAGCAGCTCGTACACTGAAGCTTTCTTT; cdr3_aa: CASSSYTEAFF
d_call: .; j_call: TRBJ1-5; v_call: TRBV30; clone_size: .; cdr3_nt: TGTGCTCGGGGGGGGCGAGCTCAGCCCCAGCATTTT; cdr3_aa: CARGGRAQPQHF
d_call: .; j_call: TRBJ1-1; v_call: TRBV28; clone_size: .; cdr3_nt: TGTGCCAGCAGTTTTCTGGCCGGGGAAGCTTTCTTT; cdr3_aa: CASSFLAGEAFF
d_call: .; j_call: TRBJ1-6; v_call: TRBV19; clone_size: .; cdr3_nt: TGTGCCAGTAGACACCCCCCCCAGAGGAATTCACCCCTCCACTTT; cdr3_aa: CASRHPPQRNSPLHF
d_call: TRBD2; j_call: TRBJ2-1; v_call: TRBV27; clone_size: .; cdr3_nt: TGTGCCAGCAGTCGCCTACCGGGAGGTTGGAATGAGCAGTTCTTC; cdr3_aa: CASSRLPGGWNEQFF